In its sample, the clone carrying this T cell receptor (beta chain) was seen a few times. A junction boundary mismatches the germline segment, possibly from a read error. The CDR3 runs 17 residues. Germline V gives CDR1 SEHNR, CDR2 FQNEAQ (reference sequence). These data come from a study of blood T cells in healthy people across ages. Alongside a J-beta primer mix, a sample-barcoded 5' primer served in a second PCR lasting roughly 6 to 12 cycles. TCRdb re-called the 5' RACE reads through MiXCR, storing one row per CDR3 protein. This sample has about 1 million distinct CDR3 sequences, with roughly a quarter found just once. Separately, the same data were catalogued under a study of T cells of mothers and their children.

Sequencing used blood. The sequence was obtained from a girl aged 2 to 10 in good health. This chain joins TRBV7-9 and TRBJ1-3, with 9 bases that match TRBD1. The CDR3 DNA is TGTACCAGCAGCTTAGCGCTCCGGGACAGGGCTGGAAACACCATATATTTT. Its protein product is CTSSLALRDRAGNTIYF.